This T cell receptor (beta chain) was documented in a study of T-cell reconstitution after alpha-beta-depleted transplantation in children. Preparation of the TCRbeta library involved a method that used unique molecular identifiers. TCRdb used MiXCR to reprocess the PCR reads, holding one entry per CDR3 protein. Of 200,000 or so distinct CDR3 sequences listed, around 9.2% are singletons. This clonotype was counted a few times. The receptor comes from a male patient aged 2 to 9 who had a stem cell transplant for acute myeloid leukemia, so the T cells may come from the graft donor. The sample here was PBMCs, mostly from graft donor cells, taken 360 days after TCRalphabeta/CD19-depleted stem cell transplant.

The CDR3 bases are TGTGCCAGCAGACGAACCGACGAGCGCTACTACGAGCAGTACTTC. Translation gives CASRRTDERYYEQYF. The J gene is TRBJ2-7, the V gene TRBV7-2; D remains unclear. The length of the CDR3 is 15 residues. Per the germline V gene, CDR1 is SGHTA and CDR2 is FQGNSA. Trimming cost V 6 bases and J 3 bases, with 18 bases left between them.